This T cell receptor (beta chain) was identified in a study of chemoradiotherapy in HPV16-positive cancers. General study findings and limits: During treatment, candidate HPV-specific clones and E7-related motifs expanded in tumor.

This CDR3 is built from 16 residues. The germline CDR1 and CDR2 sequences are MDHEN and SYDVKM. Trimming took off 6 bases at V and 1 base at J, with 19 bases between the two ends. Worth noting for this clone: Its target is not known.

Repertoires were sampled repeatedly during chemoradiotherapy. TCRdb's table, derived via immunoSEQ multiplex PCR, lists solely in-frame clones and lacks some. The sample lists fewer than 20,000 clones; roughly 90% were seen once. The clonotype originates from a human donor with HPV-associated anogenital cancer. V is TRBV28 and J is TRBJ2-7, with D possibly TRBD2 on 6 matching bases. This sample comprised blood, obtained from a patient who underwent chemoradiotherapy. The CDR3, as DNA: TGTGCCAGCAGATATGCGGGACTTGAAACGTCCTACGAGCAGTACTTC. Amino acid sequence: CASRYAGLETSYEQYF.